This T cell receptor beta chain was sequenced in a study of shared clonotypes between healthy human individuals. Study summary: Researchers assigned three CD4 naive, three CD4 memory, two CD8 naive and one CD8 memory plate to each donor.

TCRdb's table, derived via immunoSEQ multiplex PCR, lists solely in-frame clones and lacks some. The table includes approximately 740,000 clones, approximately 79% detected once. Findings of the study overall: At large depth, rarefaction still showed sorted-subset sequencing to be incomplete.

The V gene's germline CDR1 is SGDLS and CDR2 YYNGEE. This CDR3 region has 12 residues. Trimming removed 0 bases from V and 6 bases from J, with 5 bases in between. In regard to this clone: Its specificity is not known.

The sample consisted of memory CD4+ T cells sorted from blood. The subset was: CD45RA-negative fraction. V gene TRBV9 combines with J gene TRBJ2-3; D is uncertain. The origin of this receptor is a woman under 40 in good health. Written as DNA, the CDR3 is TGTGCCAGCAGCGTAGGGGCGGATACGCAGTATTTT. Its translation: CASSVGADTQYF. Filled out from reference TRBV9 and TRBJ2-3, the complete variable domain reads DSGVTQTPKHLITATGQRVTLRCSPRSGDLSVYWYQQSLDQGLQFLIQYYNGEERAKGNILERFSAQQFPDLHSELNLSSLELGDSALYFCASSVGADTQYFGPGTRLTVL.